This record concerns one T cell receptor (beta chain) sequence. Looked up from germline, CDR1 is MGHRA and CDR2 is YSYEKL. V gave up 2 bases and J gave up 8 bases, with 15 bases separating them. The CDR3 is 15 amino acids. This sample is part of a study of OX40 agonist ivuxolimab in advanced cancers. TCRdb's copy holds only in-frame clones and misses some; the assay was immunoSEQ multiplex PCR. The sample consists of 100,000 to 150,000 clones, roughly 91% of them appearing once. The TCR was taken from an adult with an advanced solid tumor such as melanoma, head and neck, liver or kidney cancer. This sample comprised CD4+ or CD8+ T cells sorted from blood, obtained in a trial of the OX40 agonist ivuxolimab. The chain has TRBV4-1 and TRBJ1-4; no reliable D call. CDR3 loop: CASSQSAAVDEKLFF. The CDR3 DNA sequence: TGCGCCAGCAGCCAATCAGCTGCGGTGGACGAAAAACTGTTTTTT.